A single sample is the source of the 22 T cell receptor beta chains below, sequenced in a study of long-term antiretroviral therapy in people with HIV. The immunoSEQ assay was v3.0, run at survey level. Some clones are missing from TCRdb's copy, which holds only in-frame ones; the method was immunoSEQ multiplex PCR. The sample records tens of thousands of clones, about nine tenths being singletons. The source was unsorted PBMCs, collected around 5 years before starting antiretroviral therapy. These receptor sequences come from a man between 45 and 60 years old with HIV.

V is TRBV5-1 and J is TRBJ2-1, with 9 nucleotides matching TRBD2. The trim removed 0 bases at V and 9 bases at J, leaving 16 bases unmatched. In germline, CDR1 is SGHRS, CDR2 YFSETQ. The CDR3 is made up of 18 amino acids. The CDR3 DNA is TGCGCCAGCAGCTTGGTCCCCCCTCTGGCGGGGGGGCGGGTTGAGCAGTTCTTC. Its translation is CASSLVPPLAGGRVEQFF.

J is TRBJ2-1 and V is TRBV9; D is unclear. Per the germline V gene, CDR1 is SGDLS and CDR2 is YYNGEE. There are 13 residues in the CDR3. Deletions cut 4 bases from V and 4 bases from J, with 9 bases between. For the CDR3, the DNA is TGTGCCAGCAGCCCGGCCCAATACAATGAGCAGTTCTTC. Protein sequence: CASSPAQYNEQFF.

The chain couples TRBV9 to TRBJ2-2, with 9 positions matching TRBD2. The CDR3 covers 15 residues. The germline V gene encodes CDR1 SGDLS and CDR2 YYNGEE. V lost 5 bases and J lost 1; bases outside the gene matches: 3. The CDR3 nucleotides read TGTGCCAGCAGACAGCGGGGGGAGAACACCGGGGAGCTGTTTTTT. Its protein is CASRQRGENTGELFF.

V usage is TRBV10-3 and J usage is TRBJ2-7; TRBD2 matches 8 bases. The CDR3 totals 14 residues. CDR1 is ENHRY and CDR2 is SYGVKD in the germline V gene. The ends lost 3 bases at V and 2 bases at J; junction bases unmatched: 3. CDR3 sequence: CAISDSGAPYEQYF. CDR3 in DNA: TGTGCCATCAGTGATAGCGGGGCACCCTACGAGCAGTACTTC.

The CDR3, as DNA: TGTGCCAGCAGCTTAGGTGGACTTAACAATGAGCAGTTCTTC. Encoded protein: CASSLGGLNNEQFF. The genes are TRBV13 and TRBJ2-1; D is possibly TRBD2 (5 bases). Between the trimmed V and J ends, which lost 0 bases and 5 bases, there was a span of 8 bases. Germline values: CDR1 PRHDT, CDR2 FYEKMQ (reference sequence). This CDR3 contains 14 residues.

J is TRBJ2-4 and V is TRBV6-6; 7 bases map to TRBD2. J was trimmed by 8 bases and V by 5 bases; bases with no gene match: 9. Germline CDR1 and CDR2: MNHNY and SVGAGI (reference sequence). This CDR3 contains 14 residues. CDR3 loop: CASSPSGEVDIQYF. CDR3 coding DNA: TGTGCCAGCAGTCCCAGCGGGGAAGTAGACATTCAGTACTTC.

The CDR3, as DNA: TGTGCCACAGGGACTAGTATTGCCGGGGAGCTGTTTTTT. This codes for CATGTSIAGELFF. The chain recombines TRBV9 with TRBJ2-2, with 8 nucleotides matching TRBD2. This CDR3 comprises 13 residues. Germline CDR1 is SGDLS and CDR2 is YYNGEE. The J segment lost 6 bases and the V segment lost 9 bases, leaving 7 bases of the junction unmatched.

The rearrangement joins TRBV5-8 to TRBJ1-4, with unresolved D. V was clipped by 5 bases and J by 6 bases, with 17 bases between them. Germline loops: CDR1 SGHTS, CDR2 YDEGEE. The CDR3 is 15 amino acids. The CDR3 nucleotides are TGTGCCAGCAGTCATCAGCGCGATTGGGATGAAAAACTGTTTTTT. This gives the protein CASSHQRDWDEKLFF. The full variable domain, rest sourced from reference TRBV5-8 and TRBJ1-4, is EAGVTQSPTHLIKTRGQQATLRCSPISGHTSVYWYQQALGLGLQFLLWYDEGEERNRGNFPPRFSGRQFPNYSSELNVNALELEDSALYLCASSHQRDWDEKLFFGSGTQLSVL.

The CDR3 protein is CSGRPGLGGGEQYF. DNA of the CDR3: TGCAGCGGCCGGCCGGGACTAGGCGGAGGGGAGCAGTACTTC. The chain has TRBV29-1 and TRBJ2-7, with 8 bases lining up with TRBD2. Trimming removed 7 bases from V and 7 bases from J; junction bases left unmatched: 15. Germline-derived CDR1 and CDR2 are SQVTM and ANQGSEA. This CDR3 region has 14 residues.

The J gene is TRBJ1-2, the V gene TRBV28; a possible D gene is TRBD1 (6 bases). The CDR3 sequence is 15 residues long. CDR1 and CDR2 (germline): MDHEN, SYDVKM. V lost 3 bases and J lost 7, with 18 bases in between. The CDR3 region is CASSFRARGVRGYTF. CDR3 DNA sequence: TGTGCCAGCAGTTTTCGCGCCAGGGGCGTCCGTGGCTACACCTTC.

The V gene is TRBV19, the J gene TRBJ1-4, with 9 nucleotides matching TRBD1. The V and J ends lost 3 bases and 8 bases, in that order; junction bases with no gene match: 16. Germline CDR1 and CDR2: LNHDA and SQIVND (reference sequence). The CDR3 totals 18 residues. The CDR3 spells CASSISPPHRGREEKLFF. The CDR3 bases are TGTGCCAGTAGTATCTCCCCCCCTCACAGGGGGCGAGAGGAAAAACTGTTTTTT.

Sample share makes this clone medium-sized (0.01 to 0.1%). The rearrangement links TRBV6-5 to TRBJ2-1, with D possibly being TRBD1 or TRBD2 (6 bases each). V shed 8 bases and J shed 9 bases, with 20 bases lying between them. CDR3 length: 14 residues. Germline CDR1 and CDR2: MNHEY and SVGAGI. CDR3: CASEPRGLESEQFF. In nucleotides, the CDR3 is TGTGCCAGCGAACCCCGGGGGCTAGAAAGTGAGCAGTTCTTC.

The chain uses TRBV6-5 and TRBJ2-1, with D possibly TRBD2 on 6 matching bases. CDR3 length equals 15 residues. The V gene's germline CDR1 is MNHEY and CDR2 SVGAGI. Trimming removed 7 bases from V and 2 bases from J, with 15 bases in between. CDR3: CASTIAGGAYNEQFF. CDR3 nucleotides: TGTGCCAGCACCATAGCCGGCGGGGCCTACAATGAGCAGTTCTTC.

This CDR3 is CASVEGGSYNEQFF. The CDR3 bases are TGTGCCAGCGTGGAAGGGGGCTCCTACAATGAGCAGTTCTTC. The chain links TRBV2 to TRBJ2-1, with D perhaps matching TRBD1 (6 bases). CDR1 is SNHLY, CDR2 FYNNEI, per germline. Deletions cut 8 bases from V and 0 bases from J, with 11 bases between. This CDR3 is 14 amino acids long.

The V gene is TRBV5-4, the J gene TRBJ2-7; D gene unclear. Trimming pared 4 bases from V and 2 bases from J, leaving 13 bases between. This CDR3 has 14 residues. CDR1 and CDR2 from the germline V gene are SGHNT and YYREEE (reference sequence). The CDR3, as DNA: TGTGCCAGCAGCCCCGACCCAAACCCCTACGAGCAGTACTTC. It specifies CASSPDPNPYEQYF.

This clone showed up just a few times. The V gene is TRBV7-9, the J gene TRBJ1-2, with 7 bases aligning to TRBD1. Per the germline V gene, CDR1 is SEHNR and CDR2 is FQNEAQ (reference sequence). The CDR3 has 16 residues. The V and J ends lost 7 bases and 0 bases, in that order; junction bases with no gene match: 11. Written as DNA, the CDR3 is TGTGCCAGCACCCAAACGAGGGGGCCCGCTAACTATGGCTACACCTTC. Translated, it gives CASTQTRGPANYGYTF.

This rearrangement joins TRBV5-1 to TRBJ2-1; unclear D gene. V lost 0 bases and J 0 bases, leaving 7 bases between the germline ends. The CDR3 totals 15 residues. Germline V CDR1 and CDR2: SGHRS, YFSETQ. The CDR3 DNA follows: TGCGCCAGCAGCTTGGAGCTCCTCTCCTACAATGAGCAGTTCTTC. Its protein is CASSLELLSYNEQFF.

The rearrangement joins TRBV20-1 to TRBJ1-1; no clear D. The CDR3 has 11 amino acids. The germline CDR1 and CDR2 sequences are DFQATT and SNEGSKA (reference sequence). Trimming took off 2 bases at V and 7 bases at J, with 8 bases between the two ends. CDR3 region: CSARSDREAFF. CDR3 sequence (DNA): TGCAGTGCTAGATCGGATCGTGAAGCTTTCTTT.

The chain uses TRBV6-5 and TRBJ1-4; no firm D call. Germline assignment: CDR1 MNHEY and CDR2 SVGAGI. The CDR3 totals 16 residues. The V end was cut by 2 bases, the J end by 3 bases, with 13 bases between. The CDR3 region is CASSYRVPPANEKLFF. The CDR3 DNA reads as TGTGCCAGCAGTTACAGGGTCCCTCCGGCTAATGAAAAACTGTTTTTT.

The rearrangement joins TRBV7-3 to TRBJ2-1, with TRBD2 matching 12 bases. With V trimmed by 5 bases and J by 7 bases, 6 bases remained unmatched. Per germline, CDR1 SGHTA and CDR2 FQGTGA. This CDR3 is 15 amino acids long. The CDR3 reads CASSLTSGSLNEQFF. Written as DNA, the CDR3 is TGTGCCAGCAGCCTGACTAGCGGGAGTTTAAATGAGCAGTTCTTC. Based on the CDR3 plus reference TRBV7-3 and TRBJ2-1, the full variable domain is GAGVSQTPSNKVTEKGKYVELRCDPISGHTALYWYRQSLGQGPEFLIYFQGTGAADDSGLPNDRFFAVRPEGSVSTLKIQRTERGDSAVYLCASSLTSGSLNEQFFGPGTRLTVL.

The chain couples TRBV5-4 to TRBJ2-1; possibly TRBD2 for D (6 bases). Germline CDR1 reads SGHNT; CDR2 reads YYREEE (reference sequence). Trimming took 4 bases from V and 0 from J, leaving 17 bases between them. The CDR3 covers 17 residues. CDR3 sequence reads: CASSKSGEELSYNEQFF. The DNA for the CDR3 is TGTGCCAGCAGCAAAAGTGGGGAGGAGCTCTCCTACAATGAGCAGTTCTTC.

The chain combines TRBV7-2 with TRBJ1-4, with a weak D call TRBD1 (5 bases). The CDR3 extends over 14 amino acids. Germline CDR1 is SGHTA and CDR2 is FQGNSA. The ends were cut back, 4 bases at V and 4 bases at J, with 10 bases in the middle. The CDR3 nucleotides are TGTGCCAGCAGCTCGAGGGGTAGTAATGAAAAACTGTTTTTT. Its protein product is CASSSRGSNEKLFF.